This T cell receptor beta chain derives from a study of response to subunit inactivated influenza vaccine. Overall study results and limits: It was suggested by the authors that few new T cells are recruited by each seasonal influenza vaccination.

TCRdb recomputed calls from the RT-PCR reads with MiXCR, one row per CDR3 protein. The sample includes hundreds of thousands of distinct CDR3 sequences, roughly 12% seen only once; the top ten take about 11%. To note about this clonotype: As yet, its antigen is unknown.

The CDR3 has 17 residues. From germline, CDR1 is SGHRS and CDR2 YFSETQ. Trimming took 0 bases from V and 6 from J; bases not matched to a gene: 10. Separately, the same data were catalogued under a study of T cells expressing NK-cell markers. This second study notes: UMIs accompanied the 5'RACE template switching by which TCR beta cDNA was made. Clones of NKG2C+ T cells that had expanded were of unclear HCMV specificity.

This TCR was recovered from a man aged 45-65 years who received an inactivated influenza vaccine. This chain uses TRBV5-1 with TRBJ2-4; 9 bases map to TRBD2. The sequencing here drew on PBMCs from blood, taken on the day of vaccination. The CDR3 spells CASSLAWGLAVSNIQYF. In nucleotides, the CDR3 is TGCGCCAGCAGCTTGGCCTGGGGACTAGCTGTCTCAAACATTCAGTACTTC.